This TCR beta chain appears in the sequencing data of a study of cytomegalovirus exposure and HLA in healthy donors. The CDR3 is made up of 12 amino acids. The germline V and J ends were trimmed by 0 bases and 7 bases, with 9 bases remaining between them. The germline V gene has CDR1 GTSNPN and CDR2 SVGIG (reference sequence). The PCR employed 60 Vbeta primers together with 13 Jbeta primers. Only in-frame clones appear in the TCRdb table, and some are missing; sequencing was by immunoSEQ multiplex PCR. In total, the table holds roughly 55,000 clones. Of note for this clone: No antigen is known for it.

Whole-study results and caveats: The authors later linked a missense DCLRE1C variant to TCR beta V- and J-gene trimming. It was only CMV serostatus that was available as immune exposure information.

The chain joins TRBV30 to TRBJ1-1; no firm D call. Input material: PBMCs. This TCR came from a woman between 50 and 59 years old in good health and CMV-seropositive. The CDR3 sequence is CAWSVRSIEAFF. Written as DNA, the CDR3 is TGTGCCTGGAGTGTACGGTCTATTGAAGCTTTCTTT.